This T cell receptor (beta chain) appears in the sequencing data of a study of shared clonotypes between healthy human individuals. Sequencing used immunoSEQ multiplex PCR; TCRdb keeps in-frame clones, though not all of them. The sample gives about 520,000 clones, approximately 78% of which show up once; around 12% is in the top ten. From germline, CDR1 is ENHRY and CDR2 SYGVKD. Trimming shortened V by 6 bases and J by 7 bases, and 16 bases separated the two germline ends. The CDR3 is 14 residues long. This chain uses TRBV10-3 with TRBJ2-1, with D tentatively TRBD2 (6 bases). The receptor's source is a woman in her 40s in good health. Some clones in this sample may be carry-over from other donors' samples. The sample consisted of PBMCs. CDR3 in amino acids: CAISLGGGGNEQFF. The DNA of the CDR3 is TGTGCCATCAGCCTCGGCGGAGGAGGGAATGAGCAGTTCTTC.